A single sample is the source of the 9 T cell receptor beta chains below, sequenced in a study of cytomegalovirus exposure and HLA in healthy donors. The method was immunoSEQ multiplex PCR; TCRdb's version includes in-frame clones alone and lacks a portion of them. Among some 130,000 clones listed, 94% were seen once. Sequencing was performed on PBMCs. The receptors were gathered from a man aged 18 to 29 in good health and CMV-seropositive.

This CDR3 reads CATEGGTGELFF. CDR3 nucleotides: TGTGCCACCGAGGGAGGTACTGGGGAGCTGTTTTTT. The chain uses TRBV5-4 and TRBJ2-2, with D possibly matching TRBD2 (6 bases). Germline CDR1 is SGHNT and CDR2 is YYREEE (reference sequence). The CDR3 length is 12 residues. V gave up 9 bases and J gave up 8 bases, with 14 bases separating them.

V gene TRBV6-5 combines with J gene TRBJ2-5; maybe TRBD1 (6 bases). Trimming cost V 2 bases and J 7 bases, with 11 bases left between them. The V gene's germline CDR1 is MNHEY and CDR2 SVGAGI. The CDR3 is 13 residues long. The CDR3 protein is CASSYRDTRTQYF. For the CDR3, the DNA is TGTGCCAGCAGTTACCGGGACACCCGGACCCAGTACTTC.

This clone was recorded only once. The genes are TRBV13 and TRBJ2-7, with D possibly being TRBD1 (6 bases). The germline gives CDR1 PRHDT, CDR2 FYEKMQ (reference sequence). Trimming removed 5 bases from V and 3 bases from J, with 11 bases in between. CDR3 length: 13 amino acids. Here the CDR3 reads CASSPRQDYEQYF. Here the CDR3 DNA reads TGTGCCAGCAGCCCACGACAGGACTACGAGCAGTACTTC.

The rearrangement uses TRBV30 and TRBJ2-1; the D is unclear. The length of the CDR3 is 11 residues. The germline CDR1 and CDR2 sequences are GTSNPN and SVGIG (reference sequence). V was cut by 2 bases and J by 7 bases, with 6 bases left in between. Here the CDR3 reads CAWSSLNEQFF. The CDR3 bases are TGTGCCTGGAGTTCGCTAAATGAGCAGTTCTTC.

This clone was observed a single time. The J gene is TRBJ2-3, the V gene TRBV7-2; 9 positions agree with TRBD2. The CDR3 is made up of 17 amino acids. The junction had 15 bases not matched to a gene; V was cut back by 11 bases and J by 0 bases. The V gene's germline CDR1 is SGHTA and CDR2 FQGNSA. DNA for the CDR3: TGTGCCCGGGGCCCCCAGCGGGAGGTATTAAGCACAGATACGCAGTATTTT. Translation: CARGPQREVLSTDTQYF.

This chain uses TRBV7-9 with TRBJ2-1; 13 bases line up with TRBD2. CDR1 is SEHNR, CDR2 FQNEAQ, per germline (reference sequence). V gave up 6 bases and J gave up 3 bases; unmatched junction bases: 11. CDR3 length: 18 residues. CDR3 sequence (DNA): TGTGCCAGCAGACCCGGTGGACTAGCGGGAGCTCACTACAATGAGCAGTTCTTC. Amino acids: CASRPGGLAGAHYNEQFF.

This clone is a singleton in its sample. V gene TRBV11-2 combines with J gene TRBJ2-7; 10 bases line up with TRBD2. This CDR3 spans 17 amino acids. Germline V gene lookup returns CDR1 SGHAT and CDR2 FQNNGV. Trimming cost V 6 bases and J 6 bases; bases outside gene matches: 17. CDR3 loop: CASSTLFLAGVGGEQYF. DNA for the CDR3: TGTGCCAGCAGTACCCTTTTTCTAGCGGGAGTAGGAGGCGAGCAGTACTTC. The whole variable domain, filled in from reference TRBV11-2 and TRBJ2-7, reads EAGVAQSPRYKIIEKRQSVAFWCNPISGHATLYWYQQILGQGPKLLIQFQNNGVVDDSQLPKDRFSAERLKGVDSTLKIQPAKLEDSAVYLCASSTLFLAGVGGEQYFGPGTRLTVT.

V and J are TRBV28 and TRBJ2-3, with D perhaps TRBD2 (5 bases). Per germline, CDR1 MDHEN and CDR2 SYDVKM. There are 15 residues in the CDR3. Trimming pared 8 bases from V and 4 bases from J, leaving 19 bases between. CDR3 sequence (DNA): TGTGCCAGCGTCACAAGCGGACTTTACCCAGATACGCAGTATTTT. Its protein product is CASVTSGLYPDTQYF.

The rearrangement uses TRBV6-5 and TRBJ2-1; D might be TRBD2 (5 bases). The germline V gene has CDR1 MNHEY and CDR2 SVGAGI. V lost 6 bases, J lost 7 bases, and 13 bases lay in between. The CDR3 covers 13 residues. The chain's CDR3 is CASRRTSLNEQFF. The CDR3 nucleotides are TGTGCCAGCAGGAGAACTAGTTTAAATGAGCAGTTCTTC.